This T cell receptor (beta chain) was observed in a study of patients and donors after allogeneic stem cell transplantation. This clonotype occurred many times. MiXCR, run by TCRdb on the RT-PCR reads, gives a single entry per CDR3 protein. The table has hundreds of thousands of distinct CDR3 sequences, 16% seen once. The CDR3 sequence is 15 residues long. Trimming shortened V by 5 bases and J by 0 bases, and 11 bases separated the two germline ends. The clonotype comes from a human donor who was either an allogeneic HSCT recipient or a stem cell or donor lymphocyte infusion donor (not recorded which). It is not recorded whose cells these are; they may come from a transplant donor. The sequencing input was blood, either unsorted or a sorted T cell fraction (not recorded which). The chain is built from TRBV12-3 or TRBV12-4 and TRBJ1-5, with D perhaps matching TRBD1 (5 bases). CDR3 in amino acids: CASSQGRDSNQPQHF. The CDR3 DNA reads as TGTGCCAGCAGTCAGGGACGGGATAGCAATCAGCCCCAGCATTTT.